Each of the 14 T cell receptor beta chains below was sequenced from the same sample in a study of T cells after posttransplantation cyclophosphamide. Clones were read by immunoSEQ multiplex PCR, and TCRdb kept only the in-frame ones, dropping some. The sample yields 47,000 or so clones, almost 95% seen once. Sequencing was done on a sample of PBMCs. These receptors were collected from a woman in her fifties or sixties in good health and a related stem cell transplant donor.

The genes are TRBV5-8 and TRBJ2-7; TRBD1 aligns across 9 bases. The V and J ends lost 4 bases and 4 bases, in that order; junction bases with no gene match: 9. The CDR3 covers 15 residues. Per germline, CDR1 SGHTS and CDR2 YDEGEE. CDR3 sequence reads: CASSHLGQGLYEQYF. The CDR3 DNA follows: TGTGCCAGCAGCCACTTAGGACAGGGGTTATACGAGCAGTACTTC.

The V and J genes are TRBV7-6 and TRBJ2-7; D possibly corresponds to TRBD2 (7 bases). V was pared by 5 bases and J by 5 bases, with 10 bases between. The CDR3 length is 12 residues. Germline CDR1 reads SGHVS; CDR2 reads FNYEAQ. The CDR3 DNA sequence: TGTGCCAGCAGCCCGGGGGGCCACGAGCAGTACTTC. Residues: CASSPGGHEQYF.

This chain uses TRBV7-2 with TRBJ1-2; D gene ambiguous. CDR1 is SGHTA and CDR2 is FQGNSA in the germline V gene. This CDR3 has 14 amino acids. Trimming removed 5 bases at V and 5 bases at J, with 15 bases between. CDR3 protein: CASSPPSGSYGYTF. CDR3 bases: TGTGCCAGCAGCCCACCGTCGGGAAGTTATGGCTACACCTTC.

The chain recombines TRBV6-1 with TRBJ1-3; 10 nucleotides match TRBD1. The CDR3 has 14 residues. In germline, CDR1 is MNHNS, CDR2 SASEGT. V lost 10 bases to trimming and J lost 3 bases; unmatched junction nucleotides: 6. CDR3 residues: CATGTGEYGNTIYF. The CDR3 nucleotides are TGTGCCACCGGGACAGGGGAATATGGAAACACCATATATTTT.

V usage is TRBV5-6 and J usage is TRBJ1-1; D is perhaps TRBD1 (5 bases). The CDR3 consists of 13 residues. Germline CDR1 reads SGHDT; CDR2 reads YYEEEE. Deletions cut 4 bases from V and 3 bases from J, with 10 bases between. The CDR3 sequence: CASSGRGYTEAFF. The CDR3 DNA follows: TGTGCCAGCAGCGGGAGGGGATACACTGAAGCTTTCTTT. The entire variable domain, with the rest obtained from reference TRBV5-6 and TRBJ1-1, is as follows: DAGVTQSPTHLIKTRGQQVTLRCSPKSGHDTVSWYQQALGQGPQFIFQYYEEEERQRGNFPDRFSGHQFPNYSSELNVNALLLGDSALYLCASSGRGYTEAFFGQGTRLTVV.

V and J are TRBV28 and TRBJ1-1; weak D call: TRBD1 (5 bases). Germline-derived CDR1 and CDR2 are MDHEN and SYDVKM. The CDR3 covers 11 residues. Trimming removed 5 bases from V and 11 bases from J, with 12 bases in between. In nucleotides, the CDR3 is TGTGCCAGCAGTGGCAGGGTAAGCGCTTTCTTT. Translation gives CASSGRVSAFF.

The chain couples TRBV5-1 to TRBJ1-2; tentative D call: TRBD1 (5 bases). V dropped 4 bases and J dropped 3 bases, with 16 bases sitting between them. The CDR3 sequence is 15 residues long. From germline, CDR1 is SGHRS and CDR2 YFSETQ. CDR3 sequence (DNA): TGCGCCAGCAGCCCGAGTGCGGGGGAAGACTATGGCTACACCTTC. This translates into CASSPSAGEDYGYTF.

This chain connects TRBV5-4 to TRBJ1-6; 7 bases fit TRBD1. V was pared by 5 bases and J by 12 bases, with 11 bases of the junction left unmatched. Germline CDR1 is SGHNT and CDR2 is YYREEE (reference sequence). The CDR3 consists of 14 residues. The CDR3 nucleotides are TGTGCCAGCAGTTACAGACAGGGCTTTCAACCCCTCCACTTT. It translates to CASSYRQGFQPLHF.

V usage is TRBV9 and J usage is TRBJ2-5, with 7 bases fitting TRBD1. CDR1 SGDLS and CDR2 YYNGEE come from the germline V gene. J lost 11 bases, V lost 0 bases, and 16 bases had no gene match. The length of the CDR3 is 16 residues. In DNA form, the CDR3 reads TGTGCCAGCAGCGTAGGCTCGTTCGACAGGGCCTTTGGGCAGTACTTC. Translated, it gives CASSVGSFDRAFGQYF.

The rearrangement joins TRBV16 to TRBJ2-7; 7 bases align to TRBD1. The CDR3 runs 16 residues. Per the germline V gene, CDR1 is KGHSY and CDR2 is FQNENV. V gave up 0 bases and J gave up 5 bases; unmatched junction bases: 10. In DNA, the CDR3 is TGTGCCAGCAGCCAATCGTTTCTGGACAGGATCGACGAGCAGTACTTC. Its protein is CASSQSFLDRIDEQYF.

V is TRBV5-6 and J is TRBJ2-7, with D perhaps matching TRBD2 (5 bases). Germline V lookup: CDR1 SGHDT, CDR2 YYEEEE. V was cut by 3 bases and J by 0 bases, with 7 bases left in between. CDR3 size: 13 residues. The CDR3 sequence is CASSSLDSYEQYF. The CDR3 nucleotides read TGTGCCAGCAGCTCACTAGACTCCTACGAGCAGTACTTC.

The chain couples TRBV4-1 to TRBJ2-3; the match to TRBD1 covers 10 bases. The CDR3 contains 16 residues. Trimming at V came to 2 bases and at J to 3 bases, leaving 5 bases not matched to a gene. Germline V CDR1 and CDR2: MGHRA, YSYEKL. CDR3 coding DNA: TGCGCCAGCAGCCAAACCGACAGGGGGCGTACAGATACGCAGTATTTT. Translating gives CASSQTDRGRTDTQYF.

The chain has TRBV7-2 and TRBJ2-6, with D possibly matching TRBD1 (5 bases). This CDR3 has 17 amino acids. Between the trimmed V and J ends, which lost 4 bases and 3 bases, there was a span of 16 bases. Germline assignment: CDR1 SGHTA and CDR2 FQGNSA. CDR3 sequence reads: CASSSRVGLRGANVLTF. The CDR3 DNA sequence: TGTGCCAGCAGCTCCAGAGTGGGGCTCCGTGGGGCCAACGTCCTGACTTTC.

The chain combines TRBV6-1 with TRBJ2-1, with 14 bases identical to TRBD2. The germline V gene encodes CDR1 MNHNS and CDR2 SASEGT. The CDR3 is made up of 15 amino acids. With 6 bases clipped from V and 8 bases from J, the junction kept 6 bases outside the gene matches. The CDR3 coding sequence is TGTGCCAGCAGCGTGACTAGCGGGAGGGCAGATGAGCAGTTCTTC. Translation gives CASSVTSGRADEQFF.